The TCR beta chain under discussion was sequenced for a study of blood T cells in healthy people across ages. The CDR3 sequence is 13 residues long. The germline gives CDR1 MNHNY, CDR2 SVGAGI (reference sequence). The use of a sample-barcoded 5' primer and a J-beta primer mix characterized a second PCR of roughly 7 to 12 cycles. Via MiXCR, TCRdb re-called the 5' RACE reads, giving one row per CDR3 protein. The data contain approximately 780,000 distinct CDR3 sequences, around a quarter of them singletons. This clonotype has a handful of counts. A much larger clone differs by one base, so this may be a read error. This sample was shared with a second study, whose subject was T cells of mothers and their children.

The TCR sequence derives from a boy aged 5-17 years in good health. The sample taken for sequencing was blood. The V call is TRBV6-6, the J call TRBJ1-2, with a possible D match to TRBD1 (6 bases). The chain's CDR3 is CASSYIGTYDYTF. The CDR3 region has the DNA TGTGCCAGCAGTTACATCGGGACATATGACTACACCTTC.